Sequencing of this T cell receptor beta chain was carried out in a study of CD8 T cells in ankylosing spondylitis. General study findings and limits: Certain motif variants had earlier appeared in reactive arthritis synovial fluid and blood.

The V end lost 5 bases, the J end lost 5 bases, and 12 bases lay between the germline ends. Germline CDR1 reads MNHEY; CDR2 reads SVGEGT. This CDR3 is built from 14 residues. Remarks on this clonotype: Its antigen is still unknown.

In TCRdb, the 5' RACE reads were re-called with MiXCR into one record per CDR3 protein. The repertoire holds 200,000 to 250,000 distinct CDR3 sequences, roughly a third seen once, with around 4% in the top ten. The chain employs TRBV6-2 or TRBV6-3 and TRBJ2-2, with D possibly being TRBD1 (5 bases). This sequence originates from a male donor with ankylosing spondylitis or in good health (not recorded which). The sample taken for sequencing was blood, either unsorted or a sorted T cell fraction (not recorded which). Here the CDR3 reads CASSKGLETGELFF. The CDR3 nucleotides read TGTGCCAGCAGTAAGGGGTTGGAAACCGGGGAGCTGTTTTTT.